One and the same sample provided the 14 T cell receptor beta chains below, sequenced in a study of tumor-infiltrating lymphocytes in primary liver carcinoma. The authors made TCR beta cDNA from around 500 ng total RNA with a constant-region primer. The TCR beta library was amplified through three nested multiplex PCR rounds in a modified ARM-PCR procedure. Use of TRBV1-TRBV30 forward primers with a C-beta reverse primer characterized the first two PCR rounds, which lasted about 9 cycles each. TCRdb recomputed calls from the multiplex PCR reads with MiXCR, one row per CDR3 protein. The profile covers about 74,000 distinct CDR3 sequences, with roughly 69% appearing a single time and about a quarter taken by the ten largest. DNA and RNA were both co-extracted from around 20-30 mg of bulk tissue that had not been sorted. The sample taken for sequencing was liver tumor tissue from sampling region 4. Subset noted: tumor region T4, right-lateral pole. These receptors originate from a middle-aged man with primary liver carcinoma and hepatitis B virus infection.

Notes on this clonotype: At one end, the junction sequence differs from germline, possibly due to a read error. V is TRBV11-2 and J is TRBJ2-3, with unresolved D. This CDR3 region has 14 residues. Germline CDR1 is SGHAT and CDR2 is FQNNGV. The CDR3 loop is CASSPGSPSDMQHF. CDR3 coding DNA: TGTGCCAGCAGCCCGGGCTCCCCGTCAGATATGCAGCACTTT.

This clonotype was seen a handful of times. A much larger clone sits a single nucleotide away, making a read error possible. Given the absence of the conserved phenylalanine or tryptophan at the CDR3 end, a read error is likely. The CDR3 nucleotides are TGTGCCAGCAGCCAAGGTGGCAGGAACAATGAGCAGTTCCTC. It specifies CASSQGGRNNEQFL. This sequence joins TRBV14 and TRBJ2-1, with D unresolved. The CDR3 length is 14 residues. Between the trimmed V and J ends, which lost 1 base and 5 bases, there was a span of 9 bases. Germline CDR1 SGHDN, CDR2 FVKESK.

The rearrangement uses TRBV12-3 or TRBV12-4 and TRBJ2-7, with D perhaps TRBD1 (5 bases). The CDR3 is 12 amino acids. Trimming stripped 7 bases from V and 4 bases from J, with 11 bases between. The CDR3 here is CASILGEYEQYF. CDR3 coding DNA: TGTGCCAGCATCCTAGGGGAATACGAGCAGTACTTC.

The sample holds one count of this clonotype. This chain links TRBV10-3 with TRBJ2-3; TRBD1 or TRBD2 may be the D gene (5 bases each). The V gene's germline CDR1 is ENHRY and CDR2 SYGVKD. V was trimmed by 8 bases and J by 3 bases, leaving 27 bases between them. This CDR3 contains 18 residues. CDR3 nucleotide sequence: TGTGCCATCTCAAGAAGGATTCTGGTGGGAGAGGGGACAGATACGCAGTATTTT. Its translation is CAISRRILVGEGTDTQYF.

Remarks on this clonotype: The conserved closing phenylalanine or tryptophan is absent in this CDR3, likely reflecting a read error. The chain is built from TRBV15 and TRBJ2-5; possible D gene TRBD1, 7 bases. CDR1 and CDR2 (germline): LNHNV, YYDKDF (reference sequence). The CDR3 runs to 14 residues. Trimming stripped 1 base from V and 9 bases from J, with 15 bases between. CDR3 bases: TGTGCCACCAGCAGAGGACAGGGAACGGGGGCCCAGTACCTC. It translates to CATSRGQGTGAQYL.

About this clonotype itself: The CDR3 ends on some other residue instead of the conserved phenylalanine or tryptophan, so this is likely a read error. This chain uses TRBV5-8 with TRBJ1-5; a possible D gene is TRBD1 (6 bases). The V and J ends lost 4 bases and 7 bases respectively, with 18 bases between them. The CDR3 covers 15 residues. Germline loops: CDR1 SGHTS, CDR2 YDEGEE. CDR3 sequence: CASSVGTIYLQPQHY. CDR3 in DNA: TGTGCCAGCAGCGTCGGGACAATATATTTACAGCCCCAGCATTAT.

This clonotype was counted many times. The genes are TRBV28 and TRBJ1-1; 7 nucleotides line up with TRBD1. Germline CDR1 MDHEN, CDR2 SYDVKM. Trimming at V came to 5 bases and at J to 5 bases, leaving 11 bases not matched to a gene. The CDR3 extends over 15 amino acids. In nucleotides, the CDR3 is TGTGCCAGCAGTCCTTGGGTGCAGGGGGGGACTGAAGCTTTCTTT. Its protein is CASSPWVQGGTEAFF.

For this clonotype: The junction differs from germline at one of its ends, possibly a read error. The V gene is TRBV5-6, the J gene TRBJ2-7; D is perhaps TRBD1 (6 bases). The CDR3 consists of 14 residues. CDR1 SGHDT and CDR2 YYEEEE come from the germline V gene. This chain's CDR3 is CASSSRDTSYKQYF. The CDR3 nucleotides are TGTGCCAGCAGTTCCCGGGACACCTCCTACAAGCAGTACTTC.

This clonotype appeared a single time. The conserved closing phenylalanine or tryptophan is absent in this CDR3, likely reflecting a read error. The chain combines TRBV6-5 with TRBJ2-7, with TRBD1 matching over 7 bases. Per germline, CDR1 MNHEY and CDR2 SVGAGI. This CDR3 is 15 amino acids long. For the CDR3, the DNA is TGTGCCAGCCGGACCGGGACAGCAAATTCCTACGGGCAGTACTTG. It encodes CASRTGTANSYGQYL.

There are many counts of this clonotype. This chain links TRBV29-1 with TRBJ1-1, with D perhaps matching TRBD1 (6 bases). This CDR3 spans 12 amino acids. CDR1 SQVTM and CDR2 ANQGSEA come from the germline V gene. V lost 7 bases and J lost 7, with 16 bases in between. CDR3 DNA sequence: TGCAGCGGTGGGGGGGGCGATAGTGAAGCTTTCTTT. Protein: CSGGGGDSEAFF.

With regard to this clonotype: This is likely a read error, given that the CDR3 carries no conserved phenylalanine or tryptophan at its end. The limits of the CDR3 on the DNA are not certain, so only TCRdb's listed CDR3 is given. The chain couples TRBV11-2 to TRBJ2-5; TRBD2, the table's D call, was not compared with the DNA. The CDR3 is 16 residues long, counting both termini. Per the germline V gene, CDR1 is SGHAT and CDR2 is FQNNGV. CDR3 residues: CASRSRDSAHQETPYL.

Here the CDR3 reads CASSPRGREWYF. CDR3 coding DNA: TGTGCCAGCAGCCCACGGGGGAGGGAGTGGTACTTC. The chain couples TRBV11-2 to TRBJ2-7; TRBD2 matches at 7 bases. Unmatched junction bases numbered 10, after V lost 5 bases and J lost 12 bases. Germline values: CDR1 SGHAT, CDR2 FQNNGV. CDR3 length: 12 amino acids.

As for this clonotype: This may be a read error, as it is one base from a much larger clone. The chain couples TRBV6-6 to TRBJ1-1; D is undetermined. The germline V gene has CDR1 MNHNY and CDR2 SVGAGI (reference sequence). The CDR3 extends over 13 amino acids. The chain's CDR3 is CASRRRENTEASF. CDR3 coding DNA: TGTGCCAGCAGACGACGGGAGAACACTGAAGCTTCCTTT.

Concerning this clonotype itself: Possible read error: a much larger clone is one base away. The V call is TRBV5-4, the J call TRBJ2-1; TRBD2 matches at 14 bases. With 7 bases clipped from V and 2 bases from J, the junction kept 11 bases outside the gene matches. Germline V gene lookup returns CDR1 SGHNT and CDR2 YYREEE (reference sequence). This CDR3 is 18 amino acids long. CDR3 sequence (DNA): TGTGCCAGCTGCCAAGGACTAGCGGGAGGTGGGCCCTACAATGAGCAGTTCTTC. Translated: CASCQGLAGGGPYNEQFF. The whole variable domain, remainder taken from reference TRBV5-4 and TRBJ2-1, is ETGVTQSPTHLIKTRGQQVTLRCSSQSGHNTVSWYQQALGQGPQFIFQYYREEENGRGNFPPRFSGLQFPNYSSELNVNALELDDSALYLCASCQGLAGGGPYNEQFFGPGTRLTVL.